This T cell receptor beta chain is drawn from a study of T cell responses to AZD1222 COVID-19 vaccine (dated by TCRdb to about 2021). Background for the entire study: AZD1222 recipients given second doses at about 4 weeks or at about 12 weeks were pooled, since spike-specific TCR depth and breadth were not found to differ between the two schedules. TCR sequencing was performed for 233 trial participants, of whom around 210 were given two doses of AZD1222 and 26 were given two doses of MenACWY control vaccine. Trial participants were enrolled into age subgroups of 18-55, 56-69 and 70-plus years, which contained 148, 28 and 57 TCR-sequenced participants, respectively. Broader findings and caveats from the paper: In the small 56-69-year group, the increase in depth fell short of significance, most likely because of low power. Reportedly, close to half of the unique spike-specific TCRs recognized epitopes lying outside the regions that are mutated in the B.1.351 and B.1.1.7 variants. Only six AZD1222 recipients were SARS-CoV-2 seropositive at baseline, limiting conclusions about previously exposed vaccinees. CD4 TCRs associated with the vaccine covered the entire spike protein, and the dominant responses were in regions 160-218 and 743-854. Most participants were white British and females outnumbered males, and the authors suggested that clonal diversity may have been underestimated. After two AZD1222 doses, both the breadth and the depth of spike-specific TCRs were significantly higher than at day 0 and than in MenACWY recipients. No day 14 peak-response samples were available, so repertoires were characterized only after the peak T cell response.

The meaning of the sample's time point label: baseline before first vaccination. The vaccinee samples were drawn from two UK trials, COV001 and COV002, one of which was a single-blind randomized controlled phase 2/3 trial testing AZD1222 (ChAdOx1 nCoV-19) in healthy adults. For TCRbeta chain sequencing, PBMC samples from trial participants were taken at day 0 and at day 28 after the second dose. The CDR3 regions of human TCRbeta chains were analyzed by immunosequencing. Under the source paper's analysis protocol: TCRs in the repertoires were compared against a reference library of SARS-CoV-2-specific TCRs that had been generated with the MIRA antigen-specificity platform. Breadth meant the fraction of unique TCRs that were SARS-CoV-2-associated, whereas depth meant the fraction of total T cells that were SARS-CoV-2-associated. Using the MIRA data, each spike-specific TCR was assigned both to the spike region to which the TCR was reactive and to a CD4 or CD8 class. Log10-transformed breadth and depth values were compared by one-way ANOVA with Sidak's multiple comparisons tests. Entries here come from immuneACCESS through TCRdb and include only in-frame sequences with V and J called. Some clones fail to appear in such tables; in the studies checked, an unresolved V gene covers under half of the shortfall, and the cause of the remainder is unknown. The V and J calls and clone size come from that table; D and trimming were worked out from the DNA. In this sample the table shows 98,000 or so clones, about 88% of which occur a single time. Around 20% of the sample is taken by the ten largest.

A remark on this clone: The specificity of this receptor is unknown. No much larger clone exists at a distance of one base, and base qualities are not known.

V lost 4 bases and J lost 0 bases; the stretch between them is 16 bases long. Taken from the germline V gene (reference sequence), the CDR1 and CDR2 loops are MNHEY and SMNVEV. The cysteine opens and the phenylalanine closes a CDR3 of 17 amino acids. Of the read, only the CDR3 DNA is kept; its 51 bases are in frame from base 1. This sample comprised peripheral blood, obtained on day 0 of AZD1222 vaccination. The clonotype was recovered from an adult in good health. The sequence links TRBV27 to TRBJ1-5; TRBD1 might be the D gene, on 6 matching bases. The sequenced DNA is TGTGCCAGCAGTTCAAACTACAGGGTTACTAGCAATCAGCCCCAGCATTTT. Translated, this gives CASSSNYRVTSNQPQHF.